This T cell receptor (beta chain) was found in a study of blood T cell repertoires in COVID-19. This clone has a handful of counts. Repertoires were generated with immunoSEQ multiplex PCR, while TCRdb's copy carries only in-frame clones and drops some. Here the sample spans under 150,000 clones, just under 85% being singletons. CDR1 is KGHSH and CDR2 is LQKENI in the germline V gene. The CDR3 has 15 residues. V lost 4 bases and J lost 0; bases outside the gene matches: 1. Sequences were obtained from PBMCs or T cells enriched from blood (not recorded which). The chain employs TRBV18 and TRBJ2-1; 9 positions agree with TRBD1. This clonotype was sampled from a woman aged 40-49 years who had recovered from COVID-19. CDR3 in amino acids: CASSQGQGSYNEQFF. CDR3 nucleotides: TGTGCCAGCTCACAGGGACAGGGCTCCTACAATGAGCAGTTCTTC.